This T cell receptor (beta chain) was identified during a study of T cells after yellow fever vaccination. The study, taken as a whole, reports: The CD4 compartment and the CD8 compartment contained a small share of clonotypes in common. Detected again after the booster were most primary-vaccination clones, at approximately 95% CD4 and 80% to 90% CD8.

This clonotype was counted ten times or more. Its specificity is unknown. A universal primer site and UMIs were added as TCR cDNA was made by 5'RACE template switching. MiXCR, run by TCRdb on the 5' RACE reads, gives a single entry per CDR3 protein. The sample has around 250,000 distinct CDR3 sequences; 6.9% are singletons. The ends were cut back, 4 bases at V and 10 bases at J, with 20 bases in the middle. Germline-derived CDR1 and CDR2 are LGHDT and YNNKEL (reference sequence). The CDR3 length is 15 residues. This receptor was obtained from a man between 25 and 39 years old who received the YFV17D yellow fever vaccine. Sequenced material: CD4+ T cells sorted from PBMCs, taken 15 days after the yellow fever booster vaccination. This chain links TRBV3-1 with TRBJ2-1; D not resolved. CDR3 nucleotide sequence: TGTGCCAGCAGCCCCCAACCCCAGGCGGCTTCAGAGCAGTTCTTC. Its translation is CASSPQPQAASEQFF.